This is a list of T cell receptor beta chains from one sample in a study of cytomegalovirus exposure and HLA in healthy donors. TCRdb keeps only in-frame clones here, not all; method: immunoSEQ multiplex PCR. Seen here are roughly 80,000 clones, 85% to 95% observed once, and the top ten hold 0.55% to 0.75%. The sequenced sample consisted of PBMCs. The source is a young man in good health and CMV-seronegative. Both conserved end residues are part of each CDR3. The order of the fields is J gene, V gene, clone size, CDR3 length, D gene, CDR3 protein, CDR3 DNA. The D gene is left open where the match is weak. Part of the rows lack a size; the others show once, few, many or a class for expanded clones.

J: TRBJ1-1
V: TRBV20-1
size: NA
length: 11
D: NA
CDR3: CSAPSGTEAFF
DNA: TGCAGTGCCCCCTCGGGCACTGAAGCTTTCTTT

J: TRBJ2-7
V: TRBV6-1
size: NA
length: 13
D: NA
CDR3: CASSETIYYEQYF
DNA: TGTGCCAGCAGCGAAACTATTTACTACGAGCAGTACTTC

J: TRBJ2-7
V: TRBV10-3
size: NA
length: 14
D: TRBD1
CDR3: CAISDRDRHDEQYF
DNA: TGTGCCATCAGTGACCGGGACAGGCACGACGAGCAGTACTTC

J: TRBJ1-1
V: TRBV20-1
size: once
length: 11
D: NA
CDR3: CSALWTRGAFF
DNA: TGCAGTGCACTATGGACCCGGGGAGCTTTCTTT

J: TRBJ2-7
V: TRBV5-4
size: NA
length: 14
D: NA
CDR3: CASSLGGGPYEQYF
DNA: TGTGCCAGCAGCTTAGGAGGGGGCCCCTACGAGCAGTACTTC

J: TRBJ1-5
V: TRBV27
size: NA
length: 16
D: TRBD1
CDR3: CASRRQGDYSNQPQHF
DNA: TGTGCCAGCAGGAGACAGGGTGATTATAGCAATCAGCCCCAGCATTTT

J: TRBJ1-2
V: TRBV9
size: NA
length: 18
D: TRBD1
CDR3: CASSVEGKTGAGIYGYTF
DNA: TGTGCCAGCAGCGTAGAGGGGAAGACAGGGGCTGGGATCTATGGCTACACCTTC

J: TRBJ1-5
V: TRBV6-5
size: NA
length: 15
D: TRBD1
CDR3: CASRSTGGSNQPQHF
DNA: TGTGCCAGCAGATCTACAGGGGGAAGCAATCAGCCCCAGCATTTT

J: TRBJ2-1
V: TRBV11-2
size: NA
length: 15
D: TRBD2
CDR3: CASSLAAGAYNEQFF
DNA: TGTGCCAGCAGCTTAGCCGCGGGAGCCTACAATGAGCAGTTCTTC

J: TRBJ1-2
V: TRBV5-4
size: once
length: 14
D: NA
CDR3: CASSLLQANYGYTF
DNA: TGTGCCAGCAGCTTGTTACAGGCTAACTATGGCTACACCTTC

J: TRBJ2-3
V: TRBV10-1
size: NA
length: 15
D: TRBD2
CDR3: CASSGGLAHADTQYF
DNA: TGCGCCAGCAGTGGGGGACTAGCGCACGCAGATACGCAGTATTTT

J: TRBJ1-2
V: TRBV7-9
size: once
length: 14
D: NA
CDR3: CASSLPGTSYGYTF
DNA: TGTGCCAGCAGCCTTCCAGGGACAAGCTATGGCTACACCTTC

J: TRBJ1-1
V: TRBV2
size: NA
length: 16
D: NA
CDR3: CASRLRGTYMNTEAFF
DNA: TGTGCCAGCAGGTTGAGAGGGACTTACATGAACACTGAAGCTTTCTTT

J: TRBJ2-2
V: TRBV6-5
size: NA
length: 13
D: NA
CDR3: CASSYKGAGELFF
DNA: TGTGCCAGCAGTTATAAAGGGGCCGGGGAGCTGTTTTTT

J: TRBJ2-5
V: TRBV28
size: NA
length: 13
D: NA
CDR3: CASCVGRGETQYF
DNA: TGTGCCAGCTGCGTGGGCCGTGGAGAGACCCAGTACTTC

J: TRBJ2-1
V: TRBV30
size: NA
length: 15
D: NA
CDR3: CAWRSFWGVSNEQFF
DNA: TGTGCCTGGAGGTCTTTTTGGGGCGTCTCCAATGAGCAGTTCTTC

J: TRBJ2-5
V: TRBV28
size: NA
length: 12
D: NA
CDR3: CASRAAQETQYF
DNA: TGTGCCAGCAGGGCCGCCCAAGAGACCCAGTACTTC

J: TRBJ2-7
V: TRBV19
size: many
length: 14
D: TRBD2
CDR3: CASSGLAGAYEQYF
DNA: TGTGCCAGTAGCGGACTAGCGGGAGCCTACGAGCAGTACTTC

J: TRBJ2-7
V: TRBV7-2
size: NA
length: 13
D: NA
CDR3: CASSLLLLYEQYF
DNA: TGTGCCAGCAGCTTGTTGTTACTTTACGAGCAGTACTTC

J: TRBJ2-1
V: TRBV4-3
size: NA
length: 16
D: TRBD2
CDR3: CASSQGFSGVGNEQFF
DNA: TGCGCCAGCAGCCAAGGATTCAGCGGGGTTGGCAATGAGCAGTTCTTC

J: TRBJ2-5
V: TRBV5-1
size: NA
length: 11
D: NA
CDR3: CASSSQETQYF
DNA: TGCGCCAGCAGCTCTCAAGAGACCCAGTACTTC

J: TRBJ2-2
V: TRBV6-5
size: NA
length: 15
D: NA
CDR3: CASRVGQTNTGELFF
DNA: TGTGCCAGCAGAGTTGGGCAGACGAACACCGGGGAGCTGTTTTTT

J: TRBJ2-7
V: TRBV5-8
size: NA
length: 15
D: TRBD1
CDR3: CASRAAATGGYEQYF
DNA: TGTGCCAGCAGGGCGGCTGCGACAGGGGGATACGAGCAGTACTTC

J: TRBJ2-5
V: TRBV5-5
size: NA
length: 16
D: TRBD2
CDR3: CASSKGLAGGQETQYF
DNA: TGTGCCAGCAGCAAGGGACTAGCGGGGGGGCAGGAGACCCAGTACTTC

J: TRBJ1-2
V: TRBV28
size: NA
length: 14
D: TRBD1
CDR3: CASSYTGDRYGYTF
DNA: TGTGCCAGCAGTTATACAGGGGATAGATATGGCTACACCTTC

J: TRBJ2-7
V: TRBV11-3
size: NA
length: 12
D: NA
CDR3: CASSLRGDEQYF
DNA: TGTGCCAGCAGCCTAAGGGGCGACGAGCAGTACTTC

J: TRBJ2-7
V: TRBV7-9
size: few
length: 12
D: NA
CDR3: CAVEGYNYEQYF
DNA: TGTGCGGTGGAGGGTTACAACTACGAGCAGTACTTC

J: TRBJ1-1
V: TRBV6-5
size: NA
length: 14
D: NA
CDR3: CASRHDRLYTEAFF
DNA: TGTGCCAGCAGGCACGACAGGTTGTACACTGAAGCTTTCTTT

J: TRBJ1-1
V: TRBV6-5
size: NA
length: 15
D: NA
CDR3: CASSYSSQMNTEAFF
DNA: TGTGCCAGCAGTTACTCTTCCCAGATGAACACTGAAGCTTTCTTT

J: TRBJ1-1
V: TRBV29-1
size: NA
length: 16
D: NA
CDR3: CSVEGQAGGLNTEAFF
DNA: TGCAGCGTTGAAGGGCAAGCAGGAGGCCTAAACACTGAAGCTTTCTTT

J: TRBJ1-2
V: TRBV5-1
size: NA
length: 14
D: NA
CDR3: CASRPSTENYGYTF
DNA: TGCGCCAGCAGGCCTTCGACAGAGAACTATGGCTACACCTTC

J: TRBJ1-2
V: TRBV11-2
size: NA
length: 13
D: NA
CDR3: CASSRTEGGGYTF
DNA: TGTGCCAGCAGCCGGACGGAGGGTGGGGGCTACACCTTC

J: TRBJ2-1
V: TRBV2
size: NA
length: 15
D: TRBD1
CDR3: CASSQDRGSYNEQFF
DNA: TGTGCCAGCAGCCAGGACAGGGGCTCCTACAATGAGCAGTTCTTC